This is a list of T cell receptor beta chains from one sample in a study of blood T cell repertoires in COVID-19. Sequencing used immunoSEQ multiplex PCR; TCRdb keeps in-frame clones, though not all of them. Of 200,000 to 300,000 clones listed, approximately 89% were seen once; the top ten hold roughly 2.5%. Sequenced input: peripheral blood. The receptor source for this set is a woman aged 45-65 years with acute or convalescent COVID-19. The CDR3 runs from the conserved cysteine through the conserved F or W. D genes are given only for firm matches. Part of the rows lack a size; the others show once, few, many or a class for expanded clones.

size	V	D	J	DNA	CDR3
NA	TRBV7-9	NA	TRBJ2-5	TGTGCCAGCAGCTCCGACTACCTACAAGAGACCCAGTACTTC	CASSSDYLQETQYF
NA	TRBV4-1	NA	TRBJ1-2	TGCGCCAGCAGCCAAGATCTTCGCAGGGCCTACGGCTACACCTTC	CASSQDLRRAYGYTF
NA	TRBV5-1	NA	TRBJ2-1	TGCGCCAGCAACCTTGAGGCCCTTGACAATGAGCAGTTCTTC	CASNLEALDNEQFF
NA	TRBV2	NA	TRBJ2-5	TGTGCCAGCAGTGAAGAGGTCGGGGAGACCCAGTACTTC	CASSEEVGETQYF
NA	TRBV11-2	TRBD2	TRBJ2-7	TGTGCCAGCAGCTTCGGGTTATCGCCTAGCGGGAGGGGCGAGCAGTACTTC	CASSFGLSPSGRGEQYF
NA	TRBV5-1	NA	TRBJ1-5	TGCGCCAGCAGCACGCAGGGAGGTCAGCCCCAGCATTTT	CASSTQGGQPQHF
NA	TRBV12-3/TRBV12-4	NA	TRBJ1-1	TGTGCCAGCAGTTTAGAGAGGGCGGGCGGAGCTTTCTTT	CASSLERAGGAFF
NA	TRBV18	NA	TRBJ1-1	TGTGCCAGCTCACCGTCCATGGGGGGGATGGAAGCTTTCTTT	CASSPSMGGMEAFF
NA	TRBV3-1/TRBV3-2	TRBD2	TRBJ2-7	TGTGCCAGCAGCCGAAGCGGGAGGAACTCCTACGAGCAGTACTTC	CASSRSGRNSYEQYF
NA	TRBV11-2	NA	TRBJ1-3	TGTGCCAGCAGCTTAGGGGCGGGCGGCGCTGGAAACACCATATATTTT	CASSLGAGGAGNTIYF
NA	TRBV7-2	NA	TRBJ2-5	TGTGCCAGCAGCTTGGGCAACGAGTGGTGGGAGACCCAGTACTTC	CASSLGNEWWETQYF
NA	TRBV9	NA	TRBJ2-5	TGTGCCAGCAGCGTAGCCGAGGGGGTAAGGGAGACCCAGTACTTC	CASSVAEGVRETQYF
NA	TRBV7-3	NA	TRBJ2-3	TGTGCCAGCAGCCACTCAGGAGATACGCAGTATTTT	CASSHSGDTQYF
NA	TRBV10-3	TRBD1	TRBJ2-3	TGTGCCATAGGGGGCGAGGGCGCAGATACGCAGTATTTT	CAIGGEGADTQYF
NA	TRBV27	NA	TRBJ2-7	TGTGCCAGCAGTTTATTTCTGGGCCAACCCTACGAGCAGTACTTC	CASSLFLGQPYEQYF
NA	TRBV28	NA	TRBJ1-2	TGTGCCAGCATGAGGGAAGCTAACTATGGCTACACCTTC	CASMREANYGYTF
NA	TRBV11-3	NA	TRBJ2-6	TGTGCCAGCAGCCTCGGACAGCCTGGGGCCAACGTCCTGACTTTC	CASSLGQPGANVLTF
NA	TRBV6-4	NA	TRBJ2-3	TGTGCCAGCAGTGACTCCGATGGCGATACGCAGTATTTT	CASSDSDGDTQYF
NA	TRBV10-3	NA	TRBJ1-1	TGTGCCATCAGTGAGGAGGTATCTGAAGCTTTCTTT	CAISEEVSEAFF
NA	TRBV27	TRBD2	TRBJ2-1	TGTGCCAGCAGATCTGTGGCTAGCGGGAGTGGGCAGTTCTTC	CASRSVASGSGQFF
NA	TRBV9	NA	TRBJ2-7	TGTGCCAGCAGCCGTCAGGGGTCGAGCTCCTACGAGCAGTACTTC	CASSRQGSSSYEQYF
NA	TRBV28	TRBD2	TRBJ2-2	TGTGCCAGCAGTCCTTATGGACTAGCGAACGCCGGGGAGCTGTTTTTT	CASSPYGLANAGELFF
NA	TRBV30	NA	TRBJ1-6	TGCGCCCTGGGGGGAAGGTATTCACCCCTCCACTTT	CALGGRYSPLHF
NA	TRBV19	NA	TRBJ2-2	TGTGCCAGTAGTATGGGAGGGGGCACCGGGGAGCTGTTTTTT	CASSMGGGTGELFF
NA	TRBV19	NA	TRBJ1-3	TGTGCCAGTAGTATCTCCCTCCCGGTCTCTGGAAACACCATATATTTT	CASSISLPVSGNTIYF
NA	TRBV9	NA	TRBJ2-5	TGTGCCAGCAGCGTAGGCAGTGCCTCCCAGGGGACCCAGTACTTC	CASSVGSASQGTQYF
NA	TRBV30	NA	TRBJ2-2	TGTGCCTGGAAGCGGGCATCGAACACCGGGGAGCTGTTTTTT	CAWKRASNTGELFF
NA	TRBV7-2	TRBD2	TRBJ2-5	TGTGCCAGCAGCTTAGTAGGACTAGCGGACCAAGAGACCCAGTACTTC	CASSLVGLADQETQYF
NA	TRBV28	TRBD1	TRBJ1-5	TGTGCCACCGACAGGGGGCGGATCAATCAGCCCCAGCATTTT	CATDRGRINQPQHF
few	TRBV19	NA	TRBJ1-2	TGTGCCAGTACCAAGGGGGATCACTATGGCTACACCTTC	CASTKGDHYGYTF
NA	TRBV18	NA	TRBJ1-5	TGTGCCAGCTCACCGCAGAGAGGGAATCAGCCCCAGCATTTT	CASSPQRGNQPQHF
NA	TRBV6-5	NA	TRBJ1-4	TGTGCCAGCAGTTACCGGGTAGGGGATGAAAAACTGTTTTTT	CASSYRVGDEKLFF
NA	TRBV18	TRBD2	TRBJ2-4	TGTGCCAGCTCCCCGGGACTAGCGGGAGGGCTAGCCAAAAACATTCAGTACTTC	CASSPGLAGGLAKNIQYF
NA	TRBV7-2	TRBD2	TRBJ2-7	TGTGCCAGCAGCTTAGTGTCCAGCGGGAGTTTGTACGAGCAGTACTTC	CASSLVSSGSLYEQYF
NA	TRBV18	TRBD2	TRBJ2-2	TGTGCCAGCTCACGACCAGGACTAGCGGGAGGAACCGGGGAGCTGTTTTTT	CASSRPGLAGGTGELFF